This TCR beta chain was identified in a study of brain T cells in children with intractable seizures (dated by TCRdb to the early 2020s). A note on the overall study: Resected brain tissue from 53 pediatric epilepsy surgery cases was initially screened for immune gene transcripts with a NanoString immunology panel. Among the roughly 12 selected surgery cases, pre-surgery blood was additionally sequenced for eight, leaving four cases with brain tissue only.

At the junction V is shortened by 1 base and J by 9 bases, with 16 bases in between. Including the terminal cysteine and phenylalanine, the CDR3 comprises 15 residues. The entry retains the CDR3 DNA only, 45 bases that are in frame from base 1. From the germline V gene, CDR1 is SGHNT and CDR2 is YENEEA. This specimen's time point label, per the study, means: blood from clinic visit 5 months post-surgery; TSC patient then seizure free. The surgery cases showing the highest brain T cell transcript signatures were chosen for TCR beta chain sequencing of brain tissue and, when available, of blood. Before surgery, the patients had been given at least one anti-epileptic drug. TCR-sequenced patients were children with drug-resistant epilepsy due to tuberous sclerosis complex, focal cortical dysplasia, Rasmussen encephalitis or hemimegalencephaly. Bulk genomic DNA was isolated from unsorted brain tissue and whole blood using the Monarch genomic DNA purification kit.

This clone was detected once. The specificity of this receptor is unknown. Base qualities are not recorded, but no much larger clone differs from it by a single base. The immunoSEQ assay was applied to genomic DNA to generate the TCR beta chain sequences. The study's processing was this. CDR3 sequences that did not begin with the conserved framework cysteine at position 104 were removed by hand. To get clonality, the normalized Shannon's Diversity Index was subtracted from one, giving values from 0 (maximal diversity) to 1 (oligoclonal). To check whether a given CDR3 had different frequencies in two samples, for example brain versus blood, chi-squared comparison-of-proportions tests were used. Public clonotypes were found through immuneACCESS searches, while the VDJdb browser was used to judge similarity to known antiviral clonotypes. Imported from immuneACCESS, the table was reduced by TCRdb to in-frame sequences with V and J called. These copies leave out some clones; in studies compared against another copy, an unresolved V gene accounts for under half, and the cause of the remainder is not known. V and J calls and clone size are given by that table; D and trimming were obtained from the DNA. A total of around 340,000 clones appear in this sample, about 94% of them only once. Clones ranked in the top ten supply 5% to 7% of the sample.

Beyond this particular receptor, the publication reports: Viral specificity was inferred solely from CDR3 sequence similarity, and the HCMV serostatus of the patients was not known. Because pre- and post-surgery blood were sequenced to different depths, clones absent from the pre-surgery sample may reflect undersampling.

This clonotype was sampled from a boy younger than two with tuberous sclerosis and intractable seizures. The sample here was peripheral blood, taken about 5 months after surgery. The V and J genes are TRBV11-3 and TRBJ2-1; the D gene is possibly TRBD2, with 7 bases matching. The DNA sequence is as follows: TGTGCCAGCAGCTTAGCGGCGGGAGAGGGGGGTGAGCAGTTCTTC. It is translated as CASSLAAGEGGEQFF. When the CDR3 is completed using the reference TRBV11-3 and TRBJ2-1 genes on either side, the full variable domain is EAGVVQSPRYKIIEKKQPVAFWCNPISGHNTLYWYLQNLGQGPELLIRYENEEAVDDSQLPKDRFSAERLKGVDSTLKIQPAELGDSAVYLCASSLAAGEGGEQFFGPGTRLTVL.